The rows below give T cell receptor beta chains drawn from one sample of a study of human T cells and chemical hapten exposure. TCRdb re-derived calls from the RACE reads in MiXCR, one entry per CDR3 protein. The sample has approximately 80,000 distinct CDR3 sequences; around 9.6% are singletons. The sample consisted of whole blood, taken in connection with sensitization to the hapten diphenylcyclopropenone (DPC). Receptors were obtained from a woman aged 25 to 39 with alopecia areata. Some clones in this sample may be carry-over from other donors' samples. CDR3s leave out the opening cysteine and the closing phenylalanine or tryptophan. Fields, in order: V gene, J gene, CDR3 protein.

>TRBV7-9|TRBJ2-2
ASSPVGGIRNTGELF
>TRBV11-3|TRBJ2-6
ASSPGTGAGANVLT
>TRBV12-3/TRBV12-4|TRBJ2-1
ASRMNEAFGEQF
>TRBV7-2|TRBJ2-5
ASSSRRTQETQY
>TRBV27|TRBJ1-4
ASSSTAGREKLF
>TRBV7-8|TRBJ2-1
ASSRFRDHLGSEQF
>TRBV15|TRBJ2-1
ATSRGGTSESSYNEQF
>TRBV20-1|TRBJ1-2
SASMAGGPAGYT
>TRBV12-3/TRBV12-4|TRBJ2-3
ASARSDTQY
>TRBV11-2|TRBJ2-7
ASGTTGGLYEQY
>TRBV20-1|TRBJ2-2
SASRIGTSLTGELF
>TRBV5-4|TRBJ2-5
ASSLGPHKGQETQY
>TRBV10-3|TRBJ1-5
AISREGSGSQPQH